Presented here are 21 T cell receptor beta chains from one specimen sequenced in a study of CD8 T cells in ankylosing spondylitis. Using its own MiXCR run on the 5' RACE reads, TCRdb lists one record per CDR3 protein. The sample yields fewer than 250,000 distinct CDR3 sequences, under 35% seen once. The sample comprised blood, either unsorted or a sorted T cell fraction (not recorded which). Receptors were obtained from a male donor with ankylosing spondylitis or in good health (not recorded which).

This clonotype has at least ten counts. The chain is built from TRBV6-5 and TRBJ2-1, with TRBD1 matching 7 bases. There are 13 residues in the CDR3. Germline lookup yields CDR1 MNHEY and CDR2 SVGAGI. Trimming removed 2 bases from V and 6 bases from J; junction bases left unmatched: 1. The CDR3 coding sequence is TGTGCCAGCAGTTACAACAGGGGCAATGAGCAGTTCTTC. Its protein product is CASSYNRGNEQFF.

The genes are TRBV5-1 and TRBJ1-6, with 8 bases lining up with TRBD1. This CDR3 has 15 amino acids. Per the germline V gene, CDR1 is SGHRS and CDR2 is YFSETQ. V lost 0 bases, J lost 9 bases, and 5 bases stayed unmatched. The CDR3: CASSLAGQGGSPLHF. In nucleotides, the CDR3 is TGCGCCAGCAGCTTGGCCGGACAGGGCGGTTCACCCCTCCACTTT.

The genes are TRBV10-3 and TRBJ1-5; D unclear. Trimming stripped 0 bases from V and 4 bases from J, with 7 bases between. Per the germline V gene, CDR1 is ENHRY and CDR2 is SYGVKD. The CDR3 extends over 14 amino acids. CDR3 sequence reads: CAISESGINQPQHF. Written as DNA, the CDR3 is TGTGCCATCAGTGAGTCTGGGATAAATCAGCCCCAGCATTTT.

The genes are TRBV7-2 and TRBJ2-5, with D possibly matching TRBD1 (5 bases). Germline CDR1 and CDR2: SGHTA and FQGNSA. With 1 base removed from V and 7 bases from J, the gap between germline ends came to 10 bases. The CDR3 runs to 13 residues. The CDR3 here is CASSLGQRGTQYF. The CDR3 nucleotides are TGTGCCAGCAGCTTAGGTCAAAGGGGGACCCAGTACTTC.

The V gene is TRBV20-1, the J gene TRBJ2-5, with TRBD1 matching 7 bases. This CDR3 region has 13 residues. V was clipped by 3 bases and J by 3 bases; unmatched bases: 4. The germline gives CDR1 DFQATT, CDR2 SNEGSKA (reference sequence). The CDR3 loop reads CSARETGKETQYF. In nucleotides, the CDR3 is TGCAGTGCTAGGGAGACAGGGAAAGAGACCCAGTACTTC.

The chain is built from TRBV20-1 and TRBJ1-2; 11 nucleotides line up with TRBD1. The junction had 0 bases not matched to a gene; V was cut back by 1 base and J by 2 bases. Per the germline V gene, CDR1 is DFQATT and CDR2 is SNEGSKA (reference sequence). The CDR3 totals 14 residues. The CDR3 nucleotides are TGCAGTGCTAGAGGGACAGGGGGCAACTATGGCTACACCTTC. It is translated as CSARGTGGNYGYTF.

V usage is TRBV10-3 and J usage is TRBJ2-7; D is perhaps TRBD1 (5 bases). Germline values: CDR1 ENHRY, CDR2 SYGVKD. This CDR3 comprises 13 residues. V gave up 2 bases and J gave up 4 bases, with 9 bases separating them. CDR3 loop: CAISEAGSYEQYF. The CDR3 coding sequence is TGTGCCATCAGTGAGGCAGGGTCTTACGAGCAGTACTTC.

This clonotype has a count of ten or more. This chain links TRBV12-3 or TRBV12-4 with TRBJ2-3; D gene ambiguous. This CDR3 region has 13 residues. Trimming removed 7 bases at V and 3 bases at J, with 11 bases between. CDR3 in amino acids: CASNVLQTDTQYF. In nucleotides, the CDR3 is TGTGCCAGCAACGTACTCCAGACAGATACGCAGTATTTT.

This chain uses TRBV5-5 with TRBJ1-2, with 7 bases identical to TRBD1. J was trimmed by 4 bases and V by 2 bases; bases with no gene match: 8. The CDR3 has 15 residues. Germline assignment: CDR1 SGHKS and CDR2 YYEKEE (reference sequence). CDR3 nucleotide sequence: TGTGCCAGCAGCTTAGAGTGGACAGGAACCTATGGCTACACCTTC. Translation gives CASSLEWTGTYGYTF. The variable domain in full, completed from reference TRBV5-5 and TRBJ1-2, reads DAGVTQSPTHLIKTRGQQVTLRCSPISGHKSVSWYQQVLGQGPQFIFQYYEKEERGRGNFPDRFSARQFPNYSSELNVNALLLGDSALYLCASSLEWTGTYGYTFGSGTRLTVV.

Only a few counts were recorded for this clonotype. The chain employs TRBV6-5 and TRBJ2-7, with 8 bases that match TRBD1. This CDR3 has 12 residues. Germline-derived CDR1 and CDR2 are MNHEY and SVGAGI. With 11 bases clipped from V and 5 bases from J, the junction kept 8 bases outside the gene matches. The CDR3 spells CAVGQGVHEQYF. CDR3 coding DNA: TGTGCCGTCGGACAGGGTGTGCACGAGCAGTACTTC.

This clonotype was found a few times. This chain links TRBV7-9 with TRBJ1-6, with 8 bases that match TRBD1. With 3 bases clipped from V and 7 bases from J, the junction kept 2 bases outside the gene matches. This CDR3 region has 14 residues. Per germline, CDR1 SEHNR and CDR2 FQNEAQ (reference sequence). The CDR3 spells CASSFRGLNSPLHF. In DNA, the CDR3 is TGTGCCAGCAGCTTCAGGGGGCTCAATTCACCCCTCCACTTT.

The V call is TRBV27, the J call TRBJ2-5; D perhaps matches TRBD2 (7 bases). CDR3 length: 15 residues. CDR1 is MNHEY and CDR2 is SMNVEV in the germline V gene (reference sequence). Trimming shortened V by 3 bases and J by 5 bases, and 16 bases separated the two germline ends. The CDR3 DNA is TGTGCCAGCAGTTTGGGAGGGGGGGCCGTTGAGACCCAGTACTTC. This codes for CASSLGGGAVETQYF.

This clonotype was seen a few times. The chain employs TRBV12-3 or TRBV12-4 and TRBJ1-1; no firm D call. V shed 6 bases and J shed 5 bases, with 10 bases lying between them. There are 12 residues in the CDR3. The chain's CDR3 is CASSPHGTEAFF. The DNA for the CDR3 is TGTGCCAGCAGCCCCCACGGAACTGAAGCTTTCTTT.

The chain recombines TRBV20-1 with TRBJ2-5, with 10 bases aligning to TRBD1. This CDR3 has 15 amino acids. Germline V gene lookup returns CDR1 DFQATT and CDR2 SNEGSKA (reference sequence). The V and J ends lost 0 bases and 5 bases, in that order; junction bases with no gene match: 6. The CDR3 is CSARDLTGGDETQYF. The CDR3 nucleotides are TGCAGTGCTAGAGACTTGACAGGGGGCGATGAGACCCAGTACTTC.

The J gene is TRBJ2-7, the V gene TRBV29-1; D is ambiguous. V gave up 2 bases and J gave up 6 bases, with 11 bases separating them. This CDR3 spans 12 amino acids. Germline values: CDR1 SQVTM, CDR2 ANQGSEA. This CDR3 reads CSVETGRAEQYF. DNA for the CDR3: TGCAGCGTTGAAACTGGGCGAGCCGAGCAGTACTTC.

The V and J genes are TRBV12-3 or TRBV12-4 and TRBJ2-3; D is unresolved. V lost 3 bases and J lost 2, with 9 bases in between. This CDR3 spans 14 amino acids. The CDR3 spells CASSFGLTTDTQYF. The CDR3 DNA follows: TGTGCCAGCAGTTTCGGGCTTACCACAGATACGCAGTATTTT.

The gene calls are TRBV20-1 and TRBJ2-1; possibly TRBD2 for D (6 bases). V shed 3 bases and J shed 2 bases, with 20 bases lying between them. The CDR3 extends over 17 amino acids. Germline V gives CDR1 DFQATT, CDR2 SNEGSKA (reference sequence). The CDR3 DNA reads as TGCAGTGCTAGGGACCCAGTCCCTCGGGGGACCTACAATGAGCAGTTCTTC. This codes for CSARDPVPRGTYNEQFF.

In nucleotides, the CDR3 is TGCAGTGCTCCCGGACAGGGGGGAATGAACACTGAAGCTTTCTTT. This gives the protein CSAPGQGGMNTEAFF. The chain carries TRBV20-1 and TRBJ1-1; 10 positions match TRBD1. The CDR3 loop spans 15 amino acids. With 5 bases clipped from V and 0 bases from J, the junction kept 6 bases outside the gene matches. Germline loops: CDR1 DFQATT, CDR2 SNEGSKA (reference sequence).

CDR3 amino acids: CASSPTSNQPQHF. The CDR3, as DNA: TGTGCCAGCAGCCCCACTAGCAATCAGCCCCAGCATTTT. This rearrangement joins TRBV7-2 to TRBJ1-5; D gene ambiguous. V dropped 5 bases and J dropped 0 bases, with 5 bases sitting between them. The CDR3 consists of 13 residues. Germline CDR1 and CDR2: SGHTA and FQGNSA.

The rearrangement uses TRBV24-1 and TRBJ2-5, with 7 bases matching TRBD1. The length of the CDR3 is 15 residues. The junction had 5 bases not matched to a gene; V was cut back by 5 bases and J by 0 bases. Germline V lookup: CDR1 KGHDR, CDR2 SFDVKD. The CDR3 sequence is CATSATGRYQETQYF. The CDR3 nucleotides read TGTGCCACCAGTGCGACAGGGCGGTACCAAGAGACCCAGTACTTC.

The CDR3 sequence: CASSFGTAATGELFF. The CDR3 nucleotides read TGTGCCAGCAGCTTCGGGACAGCGGCCACCGGGGAGCTGTTTTTT. The rearrangement uses TRBV13 and TRBJ2-2; 7 bases line up with TRBD1. The CDR3 runs to 15 residues. Germline lookup yields CDR1 PRHDT and CDR2 FYEKMQ (reference sequence). The ends lost 3 bases at V and 4 bases at J; junction bases unmatched: 5.